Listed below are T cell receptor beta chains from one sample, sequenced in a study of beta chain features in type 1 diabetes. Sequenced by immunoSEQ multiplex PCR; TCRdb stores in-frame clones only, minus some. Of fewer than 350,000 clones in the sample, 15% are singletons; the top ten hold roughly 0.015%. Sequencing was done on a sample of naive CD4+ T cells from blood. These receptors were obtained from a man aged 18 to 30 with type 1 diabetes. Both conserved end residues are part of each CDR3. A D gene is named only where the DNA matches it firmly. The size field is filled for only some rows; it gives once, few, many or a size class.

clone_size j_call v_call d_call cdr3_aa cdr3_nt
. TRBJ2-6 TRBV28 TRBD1 CASSSWGTGSGANVLTF TGTGCCAGCAGTTCCTGGGGGACAGGGTCTGGGGCCAACGTCCTGACTTTC
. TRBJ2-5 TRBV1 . CTSSQEGREGKETQYF TGCACCAGCAGCCAAGAAGGACGGGAAGGGAAAGAGACCCAGTACTTC
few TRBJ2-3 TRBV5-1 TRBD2 CASSIAGTSGTDTQYF TGCGCCAGCAGCATCGCCGGGACTAGCGGAACAGATACGCAGTATTTT
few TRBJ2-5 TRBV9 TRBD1 CASSSRGQGGETQYF TGTGCCAGCAGCTCCCGGGGACAGGGGGGAGAGACCCAGTACTTC
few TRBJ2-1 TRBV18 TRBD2 CASSPPLAGGNNEQFF TGTGCCAGCTCACCACCCCTAGCGGGGGGAAACAATGAGCAGTTCTTC
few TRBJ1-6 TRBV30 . CAWSGGYEGSPLHF TGTGCCTGGAGTGGGGGATACGAGGGTTCACCCCTCCACTTT
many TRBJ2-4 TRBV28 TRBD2 CASSLSASGRMDIQYF TGTGCCAGCAGTTTATCGGCTAGCGGGAGGATGGACATTCAGTACTTC
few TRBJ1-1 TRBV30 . CAWSRRGEAFF TGTGCCTGGAGCCGACGGGGTGAAGCTTTCTTT
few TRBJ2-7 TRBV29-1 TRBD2 CSVSGGVVSSYEQYF TGCAGCGTTTCGGGGGGGGTGGTCAGCTCCTACGAGCAGTACTTC
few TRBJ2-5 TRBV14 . CASSQRGQETQYF TGTGCCAGCAGCCAAAGAGGCCAAGAGACCCAGTACTTC
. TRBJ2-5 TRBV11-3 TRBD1 CASSLHRGAETQYF TGTGCCAGCAGCTTGCACAGGGGCGCGGAGACCCAGTACTTC
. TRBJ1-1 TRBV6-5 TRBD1 CASSYADRIEAFF TGTGCCAGCAGTTACGCGGACAGGATTGAAGCTTTCTTT
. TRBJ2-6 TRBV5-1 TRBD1 CASSPQGAGANVLTF TGCGCCAGCAGCCCACAGGGGGCAGGGGCCAACGTCCTGACTTTC
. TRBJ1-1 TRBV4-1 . CASSQPRRGTEAFF TGCGCCAGCAGCCAACCTAGGCGGGGCACTGAAGCTTTCTTT
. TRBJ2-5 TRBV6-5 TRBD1 CASGQGRETQYF TGTGCCAGCGGACAGGGCCGGGAGACCCAGTACTTC
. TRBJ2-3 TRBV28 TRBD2 CASSFSPAGVGRSDTQYF TGTGCCAGCAGTTTTAGTCCAGCGGGAGTCGGGAGATCAGATACGCAGTATTTT
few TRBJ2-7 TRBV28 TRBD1 CASSFWDRVYEQYF TGTGCCAGCAGTTTTTGGGACAGGGTCTACGAGCAGTACTTC
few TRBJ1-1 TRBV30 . CAWDEASLPGTEAFF TGTGCCTGGGACGAAGCCAGCCTACCGGGAACTGAAGCTTTCTTT
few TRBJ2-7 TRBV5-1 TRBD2 CASSLGLAGIEQYF TGCGCCAGCAGCTTGGGACTAGCGGGAATCGAGCAGTACTTC
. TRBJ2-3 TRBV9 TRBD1 CASSASYTTGGVSDTQYF TGTGCCAGCAGCGCCTCTTATACTACAGGGGGCGTATCAGATACGCAGTATTTT
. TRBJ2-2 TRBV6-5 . CASSYQSGRTGELFF TGTGCCAGCAGCTACCAATCGGGGAGGACCGGGGAGCTGTTTTTT
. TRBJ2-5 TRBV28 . CASSLGGVETQYF TGTGCCAGCAGTTTAGGGGGCGTCGAGACCCAGTACTTC
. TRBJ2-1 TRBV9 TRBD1 CASSVGGTGRSYNEQFF TGTGCCAGCAGCGTGGGCGGGACAGGGCGTTCCTACAATGAGCAGTTCTTC
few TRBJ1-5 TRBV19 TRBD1 CASSTHYPDRKNQPQHF TGTGCCAGTAGTACCCATTACCCGGACAGGAAGAATCAGCCCCAGCATTTT
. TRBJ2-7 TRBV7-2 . CASRETRSTYEQYF TGTGCCAGCAGAGAAACGAGGAGTACCTACGAGCAGTACTTC
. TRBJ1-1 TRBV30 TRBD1 CAWSVLRSGDRANTEAFF TGTGCCTGGAGTGTACTCCGGTCCGGGGACAGGGCTAACACTGAAGCTTTCTTT
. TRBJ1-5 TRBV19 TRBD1 CASKGPGTGGVQPQHF TGTGCCAGTAAGGGGCCGGGGACAGGGGGTGTTCAGCCCCAGCATTTT
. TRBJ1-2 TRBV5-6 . CASSLRRGYGYTF TGTGCCAGCAGCTTACGGCGCGGCTATGGCTACACCTTC
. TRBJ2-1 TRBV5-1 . CASSLGAGNEQFF TGCGCCAGCAGCTTGGGGGCAGGGAATGAGCAGTTCTTC
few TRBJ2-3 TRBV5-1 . CASSPKGGRFGTDTQYF TGCGCCAGCAGCCCAAAGGGGGGGCGATTCGGCACAGATACGCAGTATTTT
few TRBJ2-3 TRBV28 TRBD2 CASNRLASTSTDTQYF TGTGCCAGCAACCGACTAGCGAGCACTAGCACAGATACGCAGTATTTT
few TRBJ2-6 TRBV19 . CASSRVAFSGANVLTF TGTGCCAGTAGTCGGGTGGCATTCTCTGGGGCCAACGTCCTGACTTTC
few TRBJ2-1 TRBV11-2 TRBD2 CASSLHRSGGTYNEQFF TGTGCCAGCAGCTTACATCGTAGCGGGGGAACTTACAATGAGCAGTTCTTC
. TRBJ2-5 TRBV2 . CASSVSGRRETQYF TGTGCCAGCAGTGTGTCAGGTCGAAGGGAGACCCAGTACTTC
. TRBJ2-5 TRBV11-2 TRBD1 CASSLRPRGQGAKETQYF TGTGCCAGCAGCCTCAGGCCGAGGGGACAGGGAGCTAAAGAGACCCAGTACTTC
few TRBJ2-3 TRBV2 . CASSETDTQYF TGTGCCAGCAGTGAAACTGATACGCAGTATTTT
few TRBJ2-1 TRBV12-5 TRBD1 CASGLVQGTGSVNEQFF TGTGCTAGTGGTTTGGTACAGGGGACAGGATCTGTCAATGAGCAGTTCTTC
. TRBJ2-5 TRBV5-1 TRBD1 CASSPGQGKETQYF TGCGCCAGCAGCCCCGGACAGGGAAAGGAGACCCAGTACTTC
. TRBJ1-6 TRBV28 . CASRPGPNSPLHF TGTGCCAGCAGACCTGGCCCCAATTCACCCCTCCACTTT
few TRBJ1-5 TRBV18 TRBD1 CASSPGQGAGNQPQHF TGTGCCAGCTCACCTGGGCAGGGGGCCGGCAATCAGCCCCAGCATTTT
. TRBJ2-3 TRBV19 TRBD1 CASSIDPFGTGTDTQYF TGTGCCAGTAGTATAGACCCGTTTGGGACAGGCACAGATACGCAGTATTTT
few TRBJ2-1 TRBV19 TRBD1 CASSLGQGGDEQFF TGTGCCAGTAGCCTCGGACAGGGTGGCGATGAGCAGTTCTTC
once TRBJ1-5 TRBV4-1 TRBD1 CASSAGQGTINQPQHF TGCGCCAGCAGCGCAGGACAGGGAACAATCAATCAGCCCCAGCATTTT
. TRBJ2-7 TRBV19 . CASTSNQNF TGTGCCAGTACCAGTAACCAGAACTTC
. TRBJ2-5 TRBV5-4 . CASSRPDQRETQYF TGTGCCAGCAGCCGGCCGGACCAGCGGGAGACCCAGTACTTC
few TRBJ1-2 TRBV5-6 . CASSLRSDGYTF TGTGCCAGCAGCTTACGGTCTGATGGCTACACCTTC
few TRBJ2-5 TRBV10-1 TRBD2 CASSEAGVEETQYF TGCGCCAGCAGTGAAGCGGGGGTCGAAGAGACCCAGTACTTC
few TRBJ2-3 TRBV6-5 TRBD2 CASIAGTSITDTQYF TGTGCCAGCATTGCCGGGACTAGCATCACAGATACGCAGTATTTT
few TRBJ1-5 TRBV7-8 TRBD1 CASSSDRNQPQHF TGTGCCAGCAGCTCGGACAGGAATCAGCCCCAGCATTTT
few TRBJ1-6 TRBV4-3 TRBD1 CASSQDQGTANSPLHF TGCGCCAGCAGCCAAGATCAGGGGACAGCAAATTCACCCCTCCACTTT
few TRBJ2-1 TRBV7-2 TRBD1 CASSPGQGAGNEQFF TGTGCCAGCAGCCCGGGACAGGGGGCTGGCAATGAGCAGTTCTTC
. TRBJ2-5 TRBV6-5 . CASSYSPPVRGETQYF TGTGCCAGCAGTTACTCGCCCCCCGTCCGGGGAGAGACCCAGTACTTC
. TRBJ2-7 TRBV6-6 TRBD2 CASSYASGSGYEQYF TGTGCCAGCAGTTACGCTAGCGGGAGTGGTTACGAGCAGTACTTC
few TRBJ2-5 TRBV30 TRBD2 CAWDRLAGVRETQYF TGTGCCTGGGATAGACTAGCGGGAGTTCGAGAGACCCAGTACTTC
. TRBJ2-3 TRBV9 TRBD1 CASKSGPGQGPDTQYF TGTGCCAGCAAGAGTGGGCCGGGACAGGGGCCAGATACGCAGTATTTT